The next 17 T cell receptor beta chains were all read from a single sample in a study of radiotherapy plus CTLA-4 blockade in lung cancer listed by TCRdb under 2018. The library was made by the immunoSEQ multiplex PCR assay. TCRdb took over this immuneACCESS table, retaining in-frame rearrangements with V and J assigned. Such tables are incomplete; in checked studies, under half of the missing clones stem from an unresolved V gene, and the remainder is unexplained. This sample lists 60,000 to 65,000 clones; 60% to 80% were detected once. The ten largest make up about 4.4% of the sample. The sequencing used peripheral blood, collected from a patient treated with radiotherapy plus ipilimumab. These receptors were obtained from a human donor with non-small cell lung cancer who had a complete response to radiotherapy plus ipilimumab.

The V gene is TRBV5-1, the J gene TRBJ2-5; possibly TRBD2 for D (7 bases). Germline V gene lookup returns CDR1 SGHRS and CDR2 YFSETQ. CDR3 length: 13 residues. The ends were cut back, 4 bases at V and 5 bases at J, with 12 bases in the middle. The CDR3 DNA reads TGCGCCAGCAGCCCGGAGGGGGGGGAGACCCAGTACTTC. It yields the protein CASSPEGGETQYF.

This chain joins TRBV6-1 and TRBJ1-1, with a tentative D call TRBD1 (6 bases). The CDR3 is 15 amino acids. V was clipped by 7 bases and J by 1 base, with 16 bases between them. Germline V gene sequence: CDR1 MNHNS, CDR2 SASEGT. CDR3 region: CASNRPNRANTEAFF. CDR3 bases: TGTGCCAGCAATCGACCCAACAGGGCGAACACTGAAGCTTTCTTT.

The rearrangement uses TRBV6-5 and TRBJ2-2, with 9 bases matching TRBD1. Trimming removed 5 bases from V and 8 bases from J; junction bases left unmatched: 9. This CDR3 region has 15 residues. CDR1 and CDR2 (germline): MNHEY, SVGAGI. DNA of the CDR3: TGTGCCAGCAGTACCCCGGGACAGGGTATAGGGGAGCTGTTTTTT. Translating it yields CASSTPGQGIGELFF.

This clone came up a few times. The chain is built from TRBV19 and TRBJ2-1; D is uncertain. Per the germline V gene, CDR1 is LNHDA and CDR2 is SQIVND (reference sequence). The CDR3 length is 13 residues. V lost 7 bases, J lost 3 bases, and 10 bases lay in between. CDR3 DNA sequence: TGTGCCAGTAAGTTAGGGAACTACAATGAGCAGTTCTTC. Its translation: CASKLGNYNEQFF.

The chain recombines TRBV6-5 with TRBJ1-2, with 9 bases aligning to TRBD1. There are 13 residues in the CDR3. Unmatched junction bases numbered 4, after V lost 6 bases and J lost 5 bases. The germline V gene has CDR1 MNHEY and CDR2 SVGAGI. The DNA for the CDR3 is TGTGCCAGCAGACACGGACAGGGGTATGGCTACACCTTC. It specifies CASRHGQGYGYTF.

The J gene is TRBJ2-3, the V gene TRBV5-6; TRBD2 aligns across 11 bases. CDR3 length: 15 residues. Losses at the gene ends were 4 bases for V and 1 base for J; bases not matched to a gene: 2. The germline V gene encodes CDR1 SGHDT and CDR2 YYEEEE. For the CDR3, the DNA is TGTGCCAGCAGCCCACTAGCGGGGGGCACAGATACGCAGTATTTT. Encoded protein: CASSPLAGGTDTQYF.

The CDR3 DNA reads TGTGCCAGCAGCGTTCCGGGACAGGATAATCAGCCCCAGCATTTT. Translating it yields CASSVPGQDNQPQHF. The V gene is TRBV2, the J gene TRBJ1-5; the match to TRBD1 covers 8 bases. Per germline, CDR1 SNHLY and CDR2 FYNNEI. V dropped 6 bases and J dropped 4; count of bases not matched to a gene: 8. The CDR3 runs to 15 residues.

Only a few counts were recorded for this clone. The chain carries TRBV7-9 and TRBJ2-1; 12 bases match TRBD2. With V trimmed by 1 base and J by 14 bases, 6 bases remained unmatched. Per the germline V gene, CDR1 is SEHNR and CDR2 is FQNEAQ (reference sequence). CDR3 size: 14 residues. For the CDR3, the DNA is TGTGCCAGCAGCTTAGTTACTAGCGGGGGGCTTGAGTTCTTC. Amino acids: CASSLVTSGGLEFF.

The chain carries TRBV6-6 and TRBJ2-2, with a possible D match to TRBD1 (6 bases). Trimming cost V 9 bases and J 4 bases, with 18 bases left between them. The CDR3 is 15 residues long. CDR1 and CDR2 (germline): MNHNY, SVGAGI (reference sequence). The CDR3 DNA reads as TGTGCCAGTACCCGGGACATAGCTGGCACCGGGGAGCTGTTTTTT. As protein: CASTRDIAGTGELFF.

The CDR3 region is CASTPFTDTQYF. DNA for the CDR3: TGTGCCAGCACCCCCTTCACAGATACGCAGTATTTT. The rearrangement links TRBV2 to TRBJ2-3; D unclear. Germline-derived CDR1 and CDR2 are SNHLY and FYNNEI. This CDR3 contains 12 residues. Trimming took 7 bases from V and 2 from J, leaving 7 bases between them.

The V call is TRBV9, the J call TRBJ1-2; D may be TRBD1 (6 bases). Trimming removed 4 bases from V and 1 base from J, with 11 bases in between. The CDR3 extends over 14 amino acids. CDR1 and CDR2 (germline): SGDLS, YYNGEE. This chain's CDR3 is CASSQDSGNYGYTF. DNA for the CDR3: TGTGCCAGCAGCCAGGACAGTGGTAACTATGGCTACACCTTC.

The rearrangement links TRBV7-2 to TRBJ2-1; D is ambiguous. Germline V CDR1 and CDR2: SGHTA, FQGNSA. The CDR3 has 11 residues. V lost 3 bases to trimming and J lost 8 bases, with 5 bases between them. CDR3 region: CASSFVYEQFF. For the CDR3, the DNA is TGTGCCAGCAGCTTCGTCTATGAGCAGTTCTTC.

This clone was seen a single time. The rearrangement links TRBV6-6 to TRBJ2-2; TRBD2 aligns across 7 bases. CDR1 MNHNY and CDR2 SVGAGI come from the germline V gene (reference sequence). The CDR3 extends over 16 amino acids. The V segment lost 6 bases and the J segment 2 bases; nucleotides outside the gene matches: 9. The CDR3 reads CASSPLGTTNTGELFF. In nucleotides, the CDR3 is TGTGCCAGCAGCCCTCTTGGGACTACCAACACCGGGGAGCTGTTTTTT.

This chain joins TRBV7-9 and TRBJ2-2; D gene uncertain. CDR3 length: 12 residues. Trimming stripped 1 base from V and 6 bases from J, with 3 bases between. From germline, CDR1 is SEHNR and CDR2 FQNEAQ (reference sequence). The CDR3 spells CASSLGAGELFF. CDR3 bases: TGTGCCAGCAGCTTAGGGGCCGGGGAGCTGTTTTTT.

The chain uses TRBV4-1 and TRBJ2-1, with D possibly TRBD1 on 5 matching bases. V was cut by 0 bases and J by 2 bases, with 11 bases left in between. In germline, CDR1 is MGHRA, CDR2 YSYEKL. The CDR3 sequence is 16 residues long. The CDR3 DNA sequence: TGCGCCAGCAGCCAAGATCGGGCAGGGACCTACAATGAGCAGTTCTTC. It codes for CASSQDRAGTYNEQFF.

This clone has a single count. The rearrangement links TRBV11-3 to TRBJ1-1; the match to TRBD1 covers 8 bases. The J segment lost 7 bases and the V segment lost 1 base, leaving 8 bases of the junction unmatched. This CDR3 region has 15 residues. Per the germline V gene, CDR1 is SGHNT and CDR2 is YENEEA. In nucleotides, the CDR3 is TGTGCCAGCAGCTTAGGCGGACAGGGAATGAATGAAGCTTTCTTT. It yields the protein CASSLGGQGMNEAFF.

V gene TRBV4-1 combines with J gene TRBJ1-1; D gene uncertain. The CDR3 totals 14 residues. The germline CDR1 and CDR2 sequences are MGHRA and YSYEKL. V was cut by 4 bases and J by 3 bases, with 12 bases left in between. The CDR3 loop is CASSPKVGYTEAFF. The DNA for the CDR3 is TGCGCCAGCAGCCCAAAGGTGGGGTACACTGAAGCTTTCTTT.